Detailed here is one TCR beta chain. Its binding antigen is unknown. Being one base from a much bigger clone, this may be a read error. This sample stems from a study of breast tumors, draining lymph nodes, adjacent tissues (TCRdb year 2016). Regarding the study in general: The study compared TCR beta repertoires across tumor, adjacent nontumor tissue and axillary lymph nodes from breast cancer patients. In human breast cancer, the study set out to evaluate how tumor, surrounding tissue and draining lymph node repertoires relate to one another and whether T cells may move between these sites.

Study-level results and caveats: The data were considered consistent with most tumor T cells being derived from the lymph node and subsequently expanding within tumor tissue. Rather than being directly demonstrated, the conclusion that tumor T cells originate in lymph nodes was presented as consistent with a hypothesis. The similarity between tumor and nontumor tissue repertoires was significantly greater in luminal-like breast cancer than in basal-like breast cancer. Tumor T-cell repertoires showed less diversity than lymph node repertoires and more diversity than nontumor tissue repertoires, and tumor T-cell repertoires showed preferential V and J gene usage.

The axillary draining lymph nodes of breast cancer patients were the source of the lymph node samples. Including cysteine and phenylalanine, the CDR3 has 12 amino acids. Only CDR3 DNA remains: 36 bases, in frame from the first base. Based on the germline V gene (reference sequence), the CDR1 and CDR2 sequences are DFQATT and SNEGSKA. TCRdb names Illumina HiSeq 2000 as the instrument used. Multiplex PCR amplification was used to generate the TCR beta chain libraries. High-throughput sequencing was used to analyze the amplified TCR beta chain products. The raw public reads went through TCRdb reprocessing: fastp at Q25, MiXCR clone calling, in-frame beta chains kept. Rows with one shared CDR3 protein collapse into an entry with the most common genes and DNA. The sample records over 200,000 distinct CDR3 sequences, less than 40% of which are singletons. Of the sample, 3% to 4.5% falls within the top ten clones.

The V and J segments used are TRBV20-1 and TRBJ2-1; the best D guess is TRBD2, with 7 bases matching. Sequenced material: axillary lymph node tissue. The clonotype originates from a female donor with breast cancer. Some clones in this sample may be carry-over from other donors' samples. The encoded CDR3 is CSASRGGNEPFF. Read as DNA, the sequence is TGCAGTGCTAGTAGGGGGGGCAATGAGCCGTTCTTC.